This T cell receptor (beta chain) was profiled in a study of human T cells and chemical hapten exposure. Via MiXCR, TCRdb re-called the RACE reads, giving one row per CDR3 protein. In the table there are approximately 260,000 distinct CDR3 sequences, about 8.6% of which are singletons. Regarding the study as a whole: Compared with pre-sensitization or healthy control sets, expanded TCRs clustered more. Donors in the study had alopecia, meaning their immune response may differ from healthy people's.

There are a few counts of this clonotype. The antigen is undetermined. The time point: pre-sensitization, week 0. This sample's treatment: therapeutic diphenylcyclopropenone sensitization with weekly scalp DPC. The CDR3 is 12 residues long. CDR1 SGHAT and CDR2 FQNNGV come from the germline V gene. Between the trimmed V and J ends, which lost 5 bases and 5 bases, there was a span of 10 bases. The sample was whole blood, taken in connection with sensitization to the hapten diphenylcyclopropenone (DPC). This TCR came from a woman in her 40s with alopecia areata. Some clones in this sample may be carry-over from other donors' samples. The chain combines TRBV11-2 with TRBJ2-7; a possible D gene is TRBD1 (5 bases). The CDR3 protein is CASSRQTHEQYF. The CDR3 coding sequence is TGTGCCAGCAGCCGACAGACCCACGAGCAGTACTTC.